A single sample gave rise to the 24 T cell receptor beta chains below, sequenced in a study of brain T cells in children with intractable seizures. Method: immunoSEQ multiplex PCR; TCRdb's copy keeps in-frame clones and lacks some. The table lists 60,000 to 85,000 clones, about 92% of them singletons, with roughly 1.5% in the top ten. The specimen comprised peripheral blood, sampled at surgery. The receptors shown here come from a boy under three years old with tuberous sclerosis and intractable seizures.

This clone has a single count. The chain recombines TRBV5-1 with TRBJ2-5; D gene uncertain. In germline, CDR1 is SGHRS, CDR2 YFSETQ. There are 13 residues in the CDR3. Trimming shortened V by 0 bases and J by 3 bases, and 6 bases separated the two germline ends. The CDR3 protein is CASSLVLEETQYF. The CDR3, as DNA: TGCGCCAGCAGCTTGGTTCTAGAAGAGACCCAGTACTTC.

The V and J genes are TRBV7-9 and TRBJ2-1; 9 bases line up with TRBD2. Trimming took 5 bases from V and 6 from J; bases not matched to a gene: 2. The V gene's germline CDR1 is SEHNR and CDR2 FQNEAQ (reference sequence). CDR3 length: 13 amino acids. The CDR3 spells CASSRAGGNEQFF. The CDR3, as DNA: TGTGCCAGCAGCCGAGCGGGGGGCAATGAGCAGTTCTTC.

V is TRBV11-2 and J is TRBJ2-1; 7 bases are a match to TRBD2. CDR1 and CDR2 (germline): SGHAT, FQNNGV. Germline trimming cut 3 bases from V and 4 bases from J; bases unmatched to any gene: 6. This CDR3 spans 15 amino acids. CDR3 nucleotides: TGTGCCAGCAGCTTTGGGGACTATGGATACAATGAGCAGTTCTTC. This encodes CASSFGDYGYNEQFF.

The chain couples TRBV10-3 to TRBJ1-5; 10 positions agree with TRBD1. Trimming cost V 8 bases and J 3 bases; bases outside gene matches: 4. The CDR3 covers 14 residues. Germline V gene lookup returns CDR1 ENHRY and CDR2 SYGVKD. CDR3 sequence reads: CAIGTGAVNQPQHF. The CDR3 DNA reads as TGTGCCATCGGGACAGGGGCCGTCAATCAGCCCCAGCATTTT.

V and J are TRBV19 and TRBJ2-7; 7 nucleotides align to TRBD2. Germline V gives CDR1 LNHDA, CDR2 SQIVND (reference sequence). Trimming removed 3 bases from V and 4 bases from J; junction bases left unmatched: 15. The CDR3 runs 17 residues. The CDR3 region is CASSIVAGTITRYEQYF. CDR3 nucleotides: TGTGCCAGTAGTATCGTCGCCGGGACTATCACCCGTTACGAGCAGTACTTC.

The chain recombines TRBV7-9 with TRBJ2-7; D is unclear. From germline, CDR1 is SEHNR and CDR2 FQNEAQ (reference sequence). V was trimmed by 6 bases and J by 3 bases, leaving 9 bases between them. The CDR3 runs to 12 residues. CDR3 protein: CASSGLNYEQYF. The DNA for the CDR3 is TGTGCCAGCAGTGGTCTAAACTACGAGCAGTACTTC.

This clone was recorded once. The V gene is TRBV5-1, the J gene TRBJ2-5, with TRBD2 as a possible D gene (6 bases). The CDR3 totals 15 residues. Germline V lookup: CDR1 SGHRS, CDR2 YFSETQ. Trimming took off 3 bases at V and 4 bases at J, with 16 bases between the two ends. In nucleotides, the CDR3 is TGCGCCAGCAGCTCAGTGCAGGCGGGGCGAGAGACCCAGTACTTC. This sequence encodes CASSSVQAGRETQYF.

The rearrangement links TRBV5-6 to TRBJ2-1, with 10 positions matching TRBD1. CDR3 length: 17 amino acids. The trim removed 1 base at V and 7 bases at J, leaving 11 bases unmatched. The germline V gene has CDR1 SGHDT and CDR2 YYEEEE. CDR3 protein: CASSLSGTGVWRNEQFF. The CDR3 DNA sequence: TGTGCCAGCAGCTTGAGCGGGACAGGGGTGTGGAGGAATGAGCAGTTCTTC.

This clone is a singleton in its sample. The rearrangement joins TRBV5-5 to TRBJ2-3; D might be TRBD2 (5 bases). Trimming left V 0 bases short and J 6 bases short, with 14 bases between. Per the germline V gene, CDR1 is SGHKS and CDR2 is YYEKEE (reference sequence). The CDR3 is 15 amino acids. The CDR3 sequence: CASSLGLGWEDTQYF. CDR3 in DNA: TGTGCCAGCAGCTTGGGGTTGGGCTGGGAGGATACGCAGTATTTT.

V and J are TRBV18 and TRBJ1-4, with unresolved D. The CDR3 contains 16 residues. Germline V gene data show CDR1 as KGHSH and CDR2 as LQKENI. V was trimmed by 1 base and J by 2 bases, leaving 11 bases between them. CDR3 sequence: CASSPLYTSTNEKLFF. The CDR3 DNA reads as TGTGCCAGCTCACCACTGTACACGAGCACTAATGAAAAACTGTTTTTT.

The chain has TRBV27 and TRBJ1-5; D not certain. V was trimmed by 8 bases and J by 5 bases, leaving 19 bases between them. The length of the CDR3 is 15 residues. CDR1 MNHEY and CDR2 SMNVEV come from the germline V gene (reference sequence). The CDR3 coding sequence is TGTGCCAGCCGACCCTCAGGCTCCTTCGATCAGCCCCAGCATTTT. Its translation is CASRPSGSFDQPQHF.

CDR3 protein: CASSMIGDTYNSPLHF. The CDR3, as DNA: TGTGCCAGTAGTATGATAGGAGACACCTATAATTCACCCCTCCACTTT. The V gene is TRBV19, the J gene TRBJ1-6, with D unresolved. The CDR3 runs to 16 residues. Trimming removed 3 bases from V and 2 bases from J, with 11 bases in between. Germline values: CDR1 LNHDA, CDR2 SQIVND (reference sequence). Full variable domain (remainder filled in from reference TRBV19 and TRBJ1-6): DGGITQSPKYLFRKEGQNVTLSCEQNLNHDAMYWYRQDPGQGLRLIYYSQIVNDFQKGDIAEGYSVSREKKESFPLTVTSAQKNPTAFYLCASSMIGDTYNSPLHFGNGTRLTVT.

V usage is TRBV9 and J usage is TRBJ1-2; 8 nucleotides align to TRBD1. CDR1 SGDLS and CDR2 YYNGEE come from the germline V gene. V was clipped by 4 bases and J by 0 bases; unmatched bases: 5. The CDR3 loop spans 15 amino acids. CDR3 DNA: TGTGCCAGCAGCCCAGGGGGACAGGCTAACTATGGCTACACCTTC. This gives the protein CASSPGGQANYGYTF.

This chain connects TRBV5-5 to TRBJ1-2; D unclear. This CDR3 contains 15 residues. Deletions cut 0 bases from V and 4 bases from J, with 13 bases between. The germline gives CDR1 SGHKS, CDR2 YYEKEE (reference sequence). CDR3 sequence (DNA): TGTGCCAGCAGCTTGGGGCAGGTTCTCCTCTATGGCTACACCTTC. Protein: CASSLGQVLLYGYTF.

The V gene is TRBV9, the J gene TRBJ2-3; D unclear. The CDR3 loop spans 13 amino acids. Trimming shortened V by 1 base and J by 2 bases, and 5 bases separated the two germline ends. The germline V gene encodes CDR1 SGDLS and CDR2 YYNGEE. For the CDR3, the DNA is TGTGCCAGCAGCGTAAGCGTCACAGATACGCAGTATTTT. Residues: CASSVSVTDTQYF. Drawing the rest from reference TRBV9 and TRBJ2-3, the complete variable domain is DSGVTQTPKHLITATGQRVTLRCSPRSGDLSVYWYQQSLDQGLQFLIQYYNGEERAKGNILERFSAQQFPDLHSELNLSSLELGDSALYFCASSVSVTDTQYFGPGTRLTVL.

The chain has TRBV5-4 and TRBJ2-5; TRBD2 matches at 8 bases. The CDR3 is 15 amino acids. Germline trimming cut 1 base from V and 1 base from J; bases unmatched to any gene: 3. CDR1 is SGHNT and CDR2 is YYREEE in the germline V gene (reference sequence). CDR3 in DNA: TGTGCCAGCAGCTTGATCGGGGGGGTCCAAGAGACCCAGTACTTC. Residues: CASSLIGGVQETQYF.

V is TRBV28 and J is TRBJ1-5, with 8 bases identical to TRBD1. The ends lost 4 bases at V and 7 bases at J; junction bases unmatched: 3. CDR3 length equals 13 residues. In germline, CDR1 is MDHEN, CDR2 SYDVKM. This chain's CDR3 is CASSSRGQQPQHF. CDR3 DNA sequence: TGTGCCAGCAGTTCCAGGGGGCAACAGCCCCAGCATTTT.

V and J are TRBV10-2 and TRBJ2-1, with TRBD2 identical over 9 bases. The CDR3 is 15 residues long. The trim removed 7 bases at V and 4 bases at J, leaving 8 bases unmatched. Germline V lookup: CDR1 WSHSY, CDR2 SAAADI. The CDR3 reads CASTPRLAEYNEQFF. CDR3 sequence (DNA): TGCGCCAGCACCCCCAGACTAGCGGAATACAATGAGCAGTTCTTC.

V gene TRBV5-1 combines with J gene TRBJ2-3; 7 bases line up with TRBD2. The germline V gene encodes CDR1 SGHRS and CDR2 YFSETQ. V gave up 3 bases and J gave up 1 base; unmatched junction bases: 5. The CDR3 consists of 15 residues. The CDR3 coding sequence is TGCGCCAGCAGCTCTTGGGAGGGCGGCACAGATACGCAGTATTTT. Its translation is CASSSWEGGTDTQYF.

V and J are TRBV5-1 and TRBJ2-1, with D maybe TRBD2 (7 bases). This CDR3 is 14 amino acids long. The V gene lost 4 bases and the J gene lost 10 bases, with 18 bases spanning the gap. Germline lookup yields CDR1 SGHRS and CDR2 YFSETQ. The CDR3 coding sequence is TGCGCCAGCAGCCCGGGGGGCGGGGGATTGGAGCAGTTCTTC. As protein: CASSPGGGGLEQFF.

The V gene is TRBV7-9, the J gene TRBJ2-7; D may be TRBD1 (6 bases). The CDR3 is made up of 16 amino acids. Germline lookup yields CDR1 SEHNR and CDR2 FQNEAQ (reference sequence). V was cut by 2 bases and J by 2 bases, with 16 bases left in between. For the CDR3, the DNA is TGTGCCAGCAGCTTACCATCAGGGGTTCGTGCCTACGAGCAGTACTTC. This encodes CASSLPSGVRAYEQYF.

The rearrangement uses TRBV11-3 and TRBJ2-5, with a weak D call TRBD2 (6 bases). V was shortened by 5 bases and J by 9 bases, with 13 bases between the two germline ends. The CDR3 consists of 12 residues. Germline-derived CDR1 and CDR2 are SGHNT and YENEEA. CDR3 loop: CASSTGTQPQYF. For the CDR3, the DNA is TGTGCCAGCAGCACCGGGACTCAACCCCAGTACTTC.

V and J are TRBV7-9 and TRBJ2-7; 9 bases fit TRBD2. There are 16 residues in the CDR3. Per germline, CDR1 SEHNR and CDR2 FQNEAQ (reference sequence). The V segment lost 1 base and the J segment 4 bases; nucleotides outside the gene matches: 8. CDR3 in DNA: TGTGCCAGCAGCTTAGGATTCGGCGGGGGGGCTTACGAGCAGTACTTC. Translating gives CASSLGFGGGAYEQYF.

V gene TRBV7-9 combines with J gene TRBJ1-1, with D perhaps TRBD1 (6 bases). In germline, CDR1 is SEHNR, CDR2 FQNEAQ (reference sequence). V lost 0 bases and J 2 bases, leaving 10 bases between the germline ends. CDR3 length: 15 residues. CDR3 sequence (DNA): TGTGCCAGCAGCTTAGCCCCAGGGACAAACACTGAAGCTTTCTTT. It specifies CASSLAPGTNTEAFF.